This TCR beta chain was recorded in a study of blood T cell repertoires in COVID-19. Across the whole study: T cells, B-cell-depleted T cells, or PBMCs supplied cDNA or gDNA.

Original data processing: Quantification of nucleated cells was approximated via reference gene primer amplification. Measured with immunoSEQ multiplex PCR; TCRdb has only the in-frame clones, and not every one. D and trimming were read from the DNA, whereas the V and J calls and clone size are those reported in that table. The data contain about 150,000 clones, 70% to 90% of them singletons. This CDR3 has 16 amino acids. Trimming took off 4 bases at V and 6 bases at J, with 19 bases between the two ends. Germline CDR1 is LGHDT and CDR2 is YNNKEL (reference sequence). The sequencing input was peripheral blood. The V and J genes are TRBV3-1 (or the pseudogene TRBV3-2) and TRBJ2-1; perhaps TRBD2 as D (7 bases). This receptor was identified in a human donor in a cohort sampled during active COVID-19. For the CDR3, the DNA is TGTGCCAGCAGCCGGGAGGGGGTCGGGGTATCCAATGAGCAGTTCTTC. Protein product: CASSREGVGVSNEQFF.